Listed below are T cell receptor beta chains from one sample, sequenced in a study of T cell responses to AZD1222 COVID-19 vaccine. Clones were sequenced by immunoSEQ multiplex PCR, and TCRdb holds only the in-frame ones, with some missing. Among over 100,000 clones, approximately 90% were seen once, and the ten largest hold about a sixth. The sequences come from peripheral blood, collected on day 0 of AZD1222 vaccination. These receptors were obtained from an adult in good health. The CDR3 runs from the conserved cysteine through the conserved F or W. D genes are given only for firm matches. The size entry is marked missing in some rows and otherwise reads once, few, many or a size class.

V	J	D	size	DNA	CDR3
TRBV24-1	TRBJ2-3	NA	NA	TGTGCCACCAGTATGACAGGTAGCACAGATACGCAGTATTTT	CATSMTGSTDTQYF
TRBV3-1/TRBV3-2	TRBJ1-1	NA	once	TGTGCCAGCAGCCAAGAGGGGGGGAAGGGGACTGAAGCTTTCTTT	CASSQEGGKGTEAFF
TRBV24-1	TRBJ2-2	TRBD2	NA	TGTGCCACCAGTGATCCGGGACTAGCGGGAGTGAGCGGGGAGCTGTTTTTT	CATSDPGLAGVSGELFF
TRBV14	TRBJ2-3	NA	NA	TGTGCCAGCAGCTCACTTTCGGGGTTAGATACGCAGTATTTT	CASSSLSGLDTQYF
TRBV5-4	TRBJ2-3	NA	NA	TGTGCCAGCAGCTTGGACAGGGATACGCAGTATTTT	CASSLDRDTQYF
TRBV5-5	TRBJ1-2	TRBD1	NA	TGTGCCAGCAGCTTGACGGGACAGGGTCGAGGCTACACCTTC	CASSLTGQGRGYTF
TRBV10-3	TRBJ1-6	NA	NA	TGTGCCATCAGTGACAGGGATGATTCACCCCTCCACTTT	CAISDRDDSPLHF
TRBV18	TRBJ1-5	TRBD1	NA	TGTGCCAGCTCACAGAGACAGGGAAGTTGGCAGCCCCAGCATTTT	CASSQRQGSWQPQHF
TRBV4-1	TRBJ2-1	NA	NA	TGCGCCAGCAGCCAAGCAGGGGGAGGTGAGCAGTTCTTC	CASSQAGGGEQFF
TRBV27	TRBJ2-1	TRBD2	NA	TGTGCCAGCAGCCGACTAGCGGGGGATTACAATGAGCAGTTCTTC	CASSRLAGDYNEQFF
TRBV5-6	TRBJ1-1	TRBD1	once	TGTGCCAGCAGCGGAAGACAGGGGGCGAGTACTGAAGCTTTCTTT	CASSGRQGASTEAFF
TRBV20-1	TRBJ2-7	NA	NA	TGCAGTGCTAGTTACGACAGTATCGGTCTCGAGCAGTACTTC	CSASYDSIGLEQYF
TRBV6-5	TRBJ1-3	TRBD1	NA	TGTGCCAGCAGTACACAGGGGATTGGAAACACCATATATTTT	CASSTQGIGNTIYF
TRBV29-1	TRBJ1-1	TRBD1	NA	TGCAGCGGCTTGAATCCGGGACAGGGTGGAACTGAAGCTTTCTTT	CSGLNPGQGGTEAFF
TRBV7-2	TRBJ2-2	NA	once	TGTGCCAGCAGCTTAGCCCCCAGGGAGTACGGGGAGCTGTTTTTT	CASSLAPREYGELFF
TRBV29-1	TRBJ1-1	NA	few	TGCAGCACCACCGGGACGGTATTCACTGAAGCTTTCTTT	CSTTGTVFTEAFF
TRBV2	TRBJ1-3	TRBD1	NA	TGTGCCAGCAGGCTCCCAGGGGGAGGAGGAAACACCATATATTTT	CASRLPGGGGNTIYF
TRBV4-2	TRBJ2-1	NA	NA	TGTGCCAGCAGCCAAGATCCCTGGCCGTCTTCCTACAATGAGCAGTTCTTC	CASSQDPWPSSYNEQFF
TRBV10-3	TRBJ2-3	NA	NA	TGTGCCATCAGTGAGGGTATCCCAGATACGCAGTATTTT	CAISEGIPDTQYF
TRBV29-1	TRBJ1-3	NA	NA	TGCAGCGTTGAGCGGGATGAAACGGATTCGAGAGGAAACACCATATATTTT	CSVERDETDSRGNTIYF
TRBV5-4	TRBJ2-7	TRBD1	once	TGTGCCAGCAGCTCGGGACAGGGGAGAAACGAGCAGTACTTC	CASSSGQGRNEQYF
TRBV7-9	TRBJ1-2	NA	NA	TGTGCCAGCAGCTTAATAGTGTTAGGGATCGGCTACACCTTC	CASSLIVLGIGYTF
TRBV7-3	TRBJ1-5	TRBD1	NA	TGTGCCAGCACGCAGGGGGGGCAGAAAGGCCAGCCCCAGCATTTT	CASTQGGQKGQPQHF
TRBV4-3	TRBJ2-2	NA	once	TGCGCCAGCAGCCAAGATTTTACAGTAAACACCGGGGAGCTGTTTTTT	CASSQDFTVNTGELFF
TRBV5-1	TRBJ1-1	NA	NA	TGCGCCAGCAGCTTGGAAATAGGGGCTTCCACTGAAGCTTTCTTT	CASSLEIGASTEAFF
TRBV12-3/TRBV12-4	TRBJ1-1	TRBD1	NA	TGTGCCAGCAGCAGTGACAGGGGCGCTGAAGCTTTCTTT	CASSSDRGAEAFF
TRBV7-9	TRBJ1-1	NA	NA	TGTGCCAGCAGCTTAAGGCCTGAAGCTTTCTTT	CASSLRPEAFF
TRBV9	TRBJ2-7	TRBD2	NA	TGTGCCAGCAGCCCCAGCGGGGGGGTCGAGCAGTACTTC	CASSPSGGVEQYF
TRBV3-1/TRBV3-2	TRBJ2-1	TRBD2	NA	TGTGCCAGCAGCCAAGATTTGCGGGAGAGCGAGCAGTTCTTC	CASSQDLRESEQFF
TRBV5-1	TRBJ1-1	NA	NA	TGCGCCAGCAGCTTCTTGAACAGGGAGAACACTGAAGCTTTCTTT	CASSFLNRENTEAFF
TRBV10-3	TRBJ1-5	NA	NA	TGTGCCATCAGTGAGTCGGGTCGGGGAGTACAGCATTTT	CAISESGRGVQHF
TRBV19	TRBJ2-3	NA	NA	TGTGCCAGTAGTATAGCTTACGGTACGCAGTATTTT	CASSIAYGTQYF
TRBV27	TRBJ1-1	TRBD1	NA	TGTGCCAGCAGTTTAAACTTGAGGACAGGGTGGATGAGCACTGAAGCTTTCTTT	CASSLNLRTGWMSTEAFF
TRBV11-3	TRBJ1-1	TRBD1	NA	TGTGCCAGCAACCGAGCCCGACAGGGTTTTGGTGAAGCTTTCTTT	CASNRARQGFGEAFF
TRBV3-1/TRBV3-2	TRBJ2-4	NA	NA	TGTGCCAGCAGCCAAGAAATGGGTGGCAAAAACATTCAGTACTTC	CASSQEMGGKNIQYF
TRBV14	TRBJ2-1	NA	NA	TGTGCCAGCAGCCAAGACACCTACAATGAGCAGTTCTTC	CASSQDTYNEQFF
TRBV5-4	TRBJ1-3	NA	once	TGTGCCAGCAGCCCCGCCGGGTTGAACACCATATATTTT	CASSPAGLNTIYF
TRBV5-4	TRBJ2-2	TRBD2	NA	TGTGCCAGCAGCCGATCCGGGAGGAGGATCGGGGAGCTGTTTTTT	CASSRSGRRIGELFF
TRBV28	TRBJ1-6	TRBD1	few	TGTGCCAGCAGTACCGCCGACAGGGATAATTCACCCCTCCACTTT	CASSTADRDNSPLHF
TRBV9	TRBJ1-4	NA	NA	TGTGCCAGCAGGGCCGACGGGCGGGGGAATGAAAAACTGTTTTTT	CASRADGRGNEKLFF
TRBV6-5	TRBJ1-1	TRBD1	NA	TGTGCCAGCAGCAGGGGGCGGAACACTGAAGCTTTCTTT	CASSRGRNTEAFF
TRBV15	TRBJ1-4	NA	NA	TGTGCCACCAGCCGGGGGTCAGCTAATGAAAAACTGTTTTTT	CATSRGSANEKLFF
TRBV19	TRBJ1-1	TRBD1	NA	TGTGCCAGTAGCACCCCGCCCGGGACAGGGAGTTGGTACACTGAAGCTTTCTTT	CASSTPPGTGSWYTEAFF
TRBV19	TRBJ1-2	TRBD1	NA	TGTGCCAGTCGGCCGGACAGGGTGTATGGCTACACCTTC	CASRPDRVYGYTF
TRBV5-1	TRBJ2-3	TRBD2	NA	TGCGCCAGCAGCTTGGGGAGTAGCGGGGTTGGAGATACGCAGTATTTT	CASSLGSSGVGDTQYF
TRBV7-9	TRBJ2-5	NA	NA	TGTGCCAGCACCCTTTCAGGGGGGGGCGGAGAGACCCAGTACTTC	CASTLSGGGGETQYF